The source of this TCR beta chain is a study of T cell repertoires in cytomegalovirus infection (dated by TCRdb to 2018 to 2020). Regarding the study in general: Because public TCR beta signatures pointed to carriage of CMV infection together with the matching HLA type, the HLA type of each donor mattered for the analysis.

Comment on this clonotype: The target of this receptor is not known. Base qualities were left out, and no much larger clone turns up one base away.

CDR1 is given as SQVTM and CDR2 as ANQGSEA, both from the germline V gene. Including the terminal cysteine and phenylalanine, the CDR3 comprises 14 residues. The sequence is cut down to CDR3 DNA, 42 bases in frame from base 1. A distance of 17 bases separates the germline ends of V and J, which lose 4 bases and 7 bases respectively. TCRdb lists the instrument as Illumina HiSeq 1500. TCRdb's own reprocessing of the public reads used fastp at Q25 and MiXCR and kept productive beta chains. Identical CDR3 protein sequences are pooled into one entry, listed with their most common genes and DNA. Recorded for this sample are roughly 230,000 distinct CDR3 sequences; roughly 23% of them occurred a single time. The ten largest clonotypes hold about 20% of the sample. The paper as a whole reports these results and caveats: Cumulative frequency of public TCR beta family members discriminated carriers of CMV infection plus the relevant HLA type in this cohort and an independent approximately 350-donor cohort. The ex vivo response was dominated by HLA-C-restricted CMV-specific TCR beta clonotypes, and the single most frequent clonotype in two of eight donors was supplied by these HLA-C-restricted clonotypes.

The chain uses TRBV29-1 and TRBJ2-1; no D segment can be confidently identified. Sample: CD8+ T cells from PBMCs. The receptor was derived from a human donor in good health (CMV status not recorded). Some clones in this sample may be carry-over from other donors' samples. Here the CDR3 is given as CSVVPIPDPNEQFF. Read as DNA, the sequence is TGCAGCGTTGTGCCAATCCCCGATCCTAATGAGCAGTTCTTC.